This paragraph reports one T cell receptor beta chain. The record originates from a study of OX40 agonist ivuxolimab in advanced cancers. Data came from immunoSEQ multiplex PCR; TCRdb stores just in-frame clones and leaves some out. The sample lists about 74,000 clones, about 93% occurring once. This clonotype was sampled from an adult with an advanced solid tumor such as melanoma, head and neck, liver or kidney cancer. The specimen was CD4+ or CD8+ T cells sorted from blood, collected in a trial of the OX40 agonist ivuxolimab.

Here the CDR3 DNA reads TGTGCCTGGACTAAGACAGGATTTAACTATGGCTACACCTTC. Translated, it gives CAWTKTGFNYGYTF. This chain connects TRBV30 to TRBJ1-2, with D tentatively TRBD1 (6 bases). Germline assignment: CDR1 GTSNPN and CDR2 SVGIG (reference sequence). V was shortened by 4 bases and J by 1 base, with 13 bases between the two germline ends. The CDR3 runs 14 residues. Together with reference TRBV30 and TRBJ1-2, the CDR3 gives the full variable domain: SQTIHQWPATLVQPVGSPLSLECTVEGTSNPNLYWYRQAAGRGLQLLFYSVGIGQISSEVPQNLSASRPQDRQFILSSKKLLLSDSGFYLCAWTKTGFNYGYTFGSGTRLTVV.